A single sample is the source of the 23 T cell receptor beta chains below, sequenced in a study of tumor-infiltrating lymphocytes in localized non-small cell lung cancer. Assay: immunoSEQ multiplex PCR; the TCRdb copy retains only in-frame clones and omits some. The sample yields about 23,000 clones, around two thirds seen once. The sample comprised lung tumor tissue. The receptors come from a human donor with non-small cell lung cancer.

The chain carries TRBV6-5 and TRBJ1-1; D uncertain. CDR1 and CDR2 (germline): MNHEY, SVGAGI. The V and J ends lost 2 bases and 1 base respectively, with 5 bases between them. The CDR3 is made up of 13 amino acids. The CDR3 reads CASSYGTNTEAFF. CDR3 coding DNA: TGTGCCAGCAGTTACGGAACGAACACTGAAGCTTTCTTT.

The chain joins TRBV7-9 to TRBJ2-7; 7 bases are shared with TRBD2. CDR3 length: 14 amino acids. Germline V lookup: CDR1 SEHNR, CDR2 FQNEAQ (reference sequence). V lost 5 bases to trimming and J lost 4 bases; unmatched junction nucleotides: 8. The CDR3 region is CASSRGDPSYEQYF. CDR3 in DNA: TGTGCCAGCAGCCGGGGGGACCCCAGTTACGAGCAGTACTTC.

The chain employs TRBV6-9 and TRBJ1-5; 7 bases match TRBD1. The length of the CDR3 is 16 residues. Germline assignment: CDR1 MNHGY and CDR2 SVAAGI. V dropped 2 bases and J dropped 4; count of bases not matched to a gene: 8. CDR3 in DNA: TGTGCCAGCAGTTATAACAGGGGATTGGGAAATCAGCCCCAGCATTTT. This sequence encodes CASSYNRGLGNQPQHF.

The rearrangement joins TRBV6-1 to TRBJ2-5; D possibly corresponds to TRBD2 (5 bases). V lost 0 bases to trimming and J lost 4 bases, with 12 bases between them. From germline, CDR1 is MNHNS and CDR2 SASEGT. CDR3 size: 15 residues. CDR3 residues: CASSEAQGGGETQYF. CDR3 sequence (DNA): TGTGCCAGCAGTGAAGCGCAAGGCGGAGGAGAGACCCAGTACTTC.

The sample holds a few counts of this clone. The genes are TRBV6-1 and TRBJ1-2, with no clear D. Trimming stripped 1 base from V and 8 bases from J, with 20 bases between. Per the germline V gene, CDR1 is MNHNS and CDR2 is SASEGT. The length of the CDR3 is 16 residues. The CDR3 DNA reads TGTGCCAGCAGTGAAGAATTGACCGGGAGGTTCGGGGGCTACACCTTC. Translating gives CASSEELTGRFGGYTF.

The rearrangement joins TRBV7-9 to TRBJ1-1, with D possibly TRBD1 on 6 matching bases. CDR3 length: 13 amino acids. V shed 5 bases and J shed 1 base, with 8 bases lying between them. CDR1 is SEHNR and CDR2 is FQNEAQ in the germline V gene (reference sequence). CDR3 amino acids: CASSPTGNTEAFF. CDR3 coding DNA: TGTGCCAGCAGCCCGACAGGGAACACTGAAGCTTTCTTT.

To note about this clone: The sample carries other DNA sequences with the same CDR3. The rearrangement links TRBV18 to TRBJ2-3; D not certain. Germline CDR1 and CDR2: KGHSH and LQKENI. V was pared by 3 bases and J by 3 bases, with 4 bases between. CDR3 size: 12 residues. The CDR3 coding sequence is TGTGCCAGCTCACCGGGTACAGATACGCAGTATTTT. This encodes CASSPGTDTQYF.

The chain links TRBV7-2 to TRBJ2-7; D is unresolved. The germline V gene has CDR1 SGHTA and CDR2 FQGNSA. V lost 6 bases and J lost 2, with 11 bases in between. There are 13 residues in the CDR3. CDR3 amino acids: CASSLDMTYEQYF. Here the CDR3 DNA reads TGTGCCAGCAGTCTTGACATGACCTACGAGCAGTACTTC.

The V call is TRBV13, the J call TRBJ2-7; 15 bases are a match to TRBD2. V trimming: 5 bases; J trimming: 3 bases; junction bases outside the gene matches: 8. The CDR3 length is 17 residues. The germline V gene encodes CDR1 PRHDT and CDR2 FYEKMQ (reference sequence). The CDR3 loop is CASSPLGLAGGFYEQYF. The CDR3, as DNA: TGTGCCAGCAGCCCCCTTGGACTAGCGGGGGGGTTCTACGAGCAGTACTTC.

The rearrangement links TRBV4-3 to TRBJ1-2; D is unresolved. The CDR3 totals 15 residues. The ends were cut back, 0 bases at V and 4 bases at J, with 12 bases in the middle. Germline CDR1 LGHNA, CDR2 YSLEER. The CDR3, as DNA: TGCGCCAGCAGCCAAGATCGTGGGGTTGGCTATGGCTACACCTTC. This encodes CASSQDRGVGYGYTF.

This clone appeared a few times. Here the CDR3 reads CATSGTSGEETQYF. The CDR3 DNA reads as TGTGCCACTTCCGGGACTAGCGGGGAGGAGACCCAGTACTTC. V usage is TRBV10-3 and J usage is TRBJ2-5; 13 nucleotides line up with TRBD2. The CDR3 runs to 14 residues. Germline CDR1 and CDR2: ENHRY and SYGVKD. V lost 10 bases to trimming and J lost 5 bases; unmatched junction nucleotides: 7.

The V call is TRBV10-1, the J call TRBJ1-2; no firm D call. V was clipped by 0 bases and J by 4 bases, with 6 bases between them. Germline CDR1 is WNHNN and CDR2 is SYGVQD (reference sequence). The CDR3 is 13 amino acids. The CDR3 protein is CASSESLIYGYTF. The CDR3 nucleotides are TGCGCCAGCAGTGAGTCCCTGATCTATGGCTACACCTTC.

The V and J genes are TRBV7-2 and TRBJ1-1, with TRBD1 matching 8 bases. Germline lookup yields CDR1 SGHTA and CDR2 FQGNSA. This CDR3 spans 16 amino acids. J lost 2 bases, V lost 0 bases, and 5 bases had no gene match. CDR3 DNA sequence: TGTGCCAGCAGCTTAGCAAGACAGGGGCCAAACACTGAAGCTTTCTTT. Its translation is CASSLARQGPNTEAFF.

This chain uses TRBV19 with TRBJ2-1; 7 bases align to TRBD1. Trimming cost V 2 bases and J 4 bases; bases outside gene matches: 2. CDR3 length: 14 amino acids. Germline V gene sequence: CDR1 LNHDA, CDR2 SQIVND (reference sequence). The CDR3 DNA is TGTGCCAGTAGTATAACAGGGGTATACAATGAGCAGTTCTTC. Protein sequence: CASSITGVYNEQFF. The whole variable domain, remainder taken from reference TRBV19 and TRBJ2-1, is DGGITQSPKYLFRKEGQNVTLSCEQNLNHDAMYWYRQDPGQGLRLIYYSQIVNDFQKGDIAEGYSVSREKKESFPLTVTSAQKNPTAFYLCASSITGVYNEQFFGPGTRLTVL.

The chain has TRBV5-4 and TRBJ2-2; TRBD1 matches at 8 bases. V dropped 0 bases and J dropped 1; count of bases not matched to a gene: 5. The germline CDR1 and CDR2 sequences are SGHNT and YYREEE (reference sequence). The CDR3 length is 17 residues. CDR3 sequence: CASSLDQGAGNTGELFF. Here the CDR3 DNA reads TGTGCCAGCAGCTTGGATCAGGGGGCAGGGAACACCGGGGAGCTGTTTTTT.

This chain links TRBV5-4 with TRBJ2-2; 12 bases are shared with TRBD2. J lost 6 bases, V lost 3 bases, and 6 bases had no gene match. CDR3 length: 16 amino acids. Germline V gene data show CDR1 as SGHNT and CDR2 as YYREEE (reference sequence). The CDR3 region is CASSSSGGAIPGELFF. In nucleotides, the CDR3 is TGTGCCAGCAGCTCTAGCGGGGGGGCCATTCCCGGGGAGCTGTTTTTT.

By its share, this clone is medium-sized (0.01 to 0.1%). This sequence joins TRBV7-2 and TRBJ2-3; D unresolved. The CDR3 is 15 residues long. V dropped 0 bases and J dropped 4 bases, with 11 bases sitting between them. Germline CDR1 and CDR2: SGHTA and FQGNSA. The CDR3 DNA is TGTGCCAGCAGCTTAGCCCATCAGGCGCCAGATACGCAGTATTTT. Encoded protein: CASSLAHQAPDTQYF.

The chain is built from TRBV5-1 and TRBJ2-5, with 14 bases lining up with TRBD2. Trimming removed 3 bases from V and 7 bases from J; junction bases left unmatched: 8. Germline lookup yields CDR1 SGHRS and CDR2 YFSETQ. CDR3 size: 16 residues. The CDR3 is CASSSTSGGAQGTQYF. As DNA, the CDR3 is TGCGCCAGCAGCTCGACTAGCGGGGGGGCCCAGGGGACCCAGTACTTC.

In its sample, this clone was seen once. This sequence joins TRBV4-1 and TRBJ1-6; D call uncertain. CDR3 length: 14 residues. Looked up from germline, CDR1 is MGHRA and CDR2 is YSYEKL. The germline V and J ends were trimmed by 1 base and 13 bases, with 14 bases remaining between them. The CDR3 protein is CASSQVAGNDPLHF. DNA of the CDR3: TGCGCCAGCAGCCAAGTGGCCGGAAACGATCCCCTCCACTTT.

The J gene is TRBJ1-6, the V gene TRBV19; a possible D gene is TRBD1 (6 bases). The CDR3 length is 13 residues. Germline V CDR1 and CDR2: LNHDA, SQIVND (reference sequence). Trimming stripped 9 bases from V and 7 bases from J, with 13 bases between. Written as DNA, the CDR3 is TGTGCCAGCTCACAGGGTCGAAATTCACCCCTCCACTTT. Translated: CASSQGRNSPLHF.

The J gene is TRBJ2-3, the V gene TRBV6-1; 11 bases are shared with TRBD2. With 2 bases clipped from V and 8 bases from J, the junction kept 3 bases outside the gene matches. The germline V gene encodes CDR1 MNHNS and CDR2 SASEGT. CDR3 size: 14 residues. CDR3 sequence: CASSELAGGGTQYF. DNA for the CDR3: TGTGCCAGCAGTGAACTAGCGGGGGGCGGTACGCAGTATTTT.

The rearrangement joins TRBV6-6 to TRBJ1-1, with a weak D call TRBD1 (6 bases). In germline, CDR1 is MNHNY, CDR2 SVGAGI (reference sequence). Between the trimmed V and J ends, which lost 4 bases and 1 base, there was a span of 10 bases. The length of the CDR3 is 14 residues. The CDR3 region is CASSSPRGNTEAFF. DNA of the CDR3: TGTGCCAGCAGTTCCCCCAGGGGGAACACTGAAGCTTTCTTT.

CDR3 coding DNA: TGTGCCATCAGTGACAACGGCGAACCGGCCACCTTC. Translating it yields CAISDNGEPATF. V gene TRBV10-3 combines with J gene TRBJ1-2; D not resolved. Germline V gene sequence: CDR1 ENHRY, CDR2 SYGVKD. Between the trimmed V and J ends, which lost 3 bases and 13 bases, there was a span of 15 bases. This CDR3 has 12 residues.